This entry describes one T cell receptor (beta chain). The source of the sample is a study of CD8+ T cells in alopecia areata. Turning to the study itself: Tofacitinib administration to treated patients was oral, at 5 to 10 mg twice daily.

Trimming pared 4 bases from V and 4 bases from J, leaving 8 bases between. The CDR3 runs to 12 residues. CDR1 and CDR2 (germline): SGHRS, YFSETQ. It was cDNA, reverse transcribed from extracted RNA, that served as the sequencing template. Clones were sequenced by immunoSEQ multiplex PCR, and TCRdb holds only the in-frame ones, with some missing. The sample yields some 190,000 clones, more than 50% seen once. Treatment denoted: oral pan-JAK inhibitor, 5-10 mg twice daily. This specimen was CD4+ T cells sorted from blood, taken at week 24, from a patient treated with tofacitinib. This chain connects TRBV5-1 to TRBJ1-2, with unresolved D. The origin of this receptor is a human donor with alopecia areata. The CDR3 bases are TGCGCCAGCAGCGGAGATTCCTATGGCTACACCTTC. Amino acids: CASSGDSYGYTF.